These T cell receptor beta chains were read from a single sample in a study of T-cell reconstitution after alpha-beta-depleted transplantation in children. Using its own MiXCR run on the PCR reads, TCRdb lists one record per CDR3 protein. The sample lists about 830,000 distinct CDR3 sequences, roughly 15% occurring once. The sample consisted of PBMCs, mostly from graft donor cells, taken 360 days after TCRalphabeta/CD19-depleted stem cell transplant. The receptors originated from a male patient younger than 18 who had a stem cell transplant for acute lymphoblastic leukemia, so the T cells may come from the graft donor. The CDR3 runs from the conserved cysteine through the conserved F or W. D genes are given only for firm matches. Clone size, where shown, is once, few, many, or a class for clones that have expanded.

TGTGCCAGCAGCTTTAGCGGAGGGGAGCTTAACAATGAGCAGTTCTTC CASSFSGGELNNEQFF TRBV7-6 - TRBJ2-1 -
TGCGCCAGCAGCTGGTCGGTGGGGGAGCAGTTCTTC CASSWSVGEQFF TRBV5-1 - TRBJ2-1 many
TGTGCCAGCAGCCTCAGCGGGAGGGCGCGGAGGAACATTCAGTACTTC CASSLSGRARRNIQYF TRBV14 TRBD2 TRBJ2-4 few
TGTGCCAGCAGTTTAGTGGGACAGGCCAATTCACCCCTCCACTTT CASSLVGQANSPLHF TRBV12-3/TRBV12-4 TRBD1 TRBJ1-6 -
TGCAGTGCCGGACAGACTAGCTATGGCTACACCTTC CSAGQTSYGYTF TRBV20-1 - TRBJ1-2 many
TGCAGCGTTGTGCGGGAGGGCCGGGGCAAAAACATTCAGTACTTC CSVVREGRGKNIQYF TRBV29-1 TRBD2 TRBJ2-4 many
TGCAGCGTTGCGTGGCTAGCGGACGAGCAGTACTTC CSVAWLADEQYF TRBV29-1 TRBD2 TRBJ2-7 few
TGTGCCAGCAGCACGGACAGGGTCGGGACCCAGTACTTC CASSTDRVGTQYF TRBV16 TRBD1 TRBJ2-5 -
TGTGCCAGCAGTGAATATGGAGGGGTCAGGGCAGAGTACGAGCAGTACTTC CASSEYGGVRAEYEQYF TRBV25-1 - TRBJ2-7 few
TGTGCCAGCCCACCGGGACTAAGCTCCTACAATGAGCAGTTCTTC CASPPGLSSYNEQFF TRBV12-3/TRBV12-4 TRBD2 TRBJ2-1 -